This T cell receptor (beta chain) was captured in a study of cytomegalovirus exposure and HLA in healthy donors. Per the germline V gene, CDR1 is GTSNPN and CDR2 is SVGIG (reference sequence). The J segment lost 0 bases and the V segment lost 0 bases, leaving 3 bases of the junction unmatched. CDR3 length: 15 amino acids. In regard to this clone: Its antigen remains unidentified.

PCR used 60 Vbeta primers and 13 Jbeta primers. Here immunoSEQ multiplex PCR was the method, and the copy in TCRdb shows in-frame clones only, minus some. The sample yields 200,000 to 300,000 clones, approximately 84% seen once. Regarding the study as a whole: Near-uniform donor sequencing depth was presumed by presence/absence analyses. Earlier findings revealed that most TCR beta V segments proved productive either about 87% or about 30% of the time.

The gene calls are TRBV30 and TRBJ2-7; 9 nucleotides line up with TRBD1. The receptor was derived from a woman aged 40 to 50 in good health and CMV-seropositive. Sequences were obtained from PBMCs. The DNA for the CDR3 is TGTGCCTGGAGTGTACGGGACAGGGACTCCTACGAGCAGTACTTC. It codes for CAWSVRDRDSYEQYF.